This TCR beta chain was sequenced in a study of blood T cell repertoires in COVID-19. Between the trimmed V and J ends, which lost 0 bases and 2 bases, there was a span of 18 bases. This CDR3 spans 18 amino acids. The germline CDR1 and CDR2 sequences are SGHAT and FQNNGV. Here immunoSEQ multiplex PCR was the method, and the copy in TCRdb shows in-frame clones only, minus some. The sample has about 190,000 clones, 78% seen once; the top ten hold about 3%. This sequence was found in a woman aged 80 or older with active or convalescent COVID-19. The chain is built from TRBV11-2 and TRBJ2-3, with a tentative D call TRBD1 (6 bases). The sample was peripheral blood. This CDR3 is CASSLEQGRLSYTDTQYF. DNA for the CDR3: TGTGCCAGCAGCTTAGAACAGGGACGGCTTTCTTACACAGATACGCAGTATTTT.